This TCR beta chain was sequenced in a study of vaccination and CD4 T cells after COVID-19. The junction had 9 bases not matched to a gene; V was cut back by 5 bases and J by 10 bases. This CDR3 region has 15 residues. Germline CDR1 MNHNS, CDR2 SASEGT. This clonotype was counted between two and nine times. Its cognate antigen is unknown. Study-wide results and caveats: Nearly all convalescent vaccine-specific clones, 304 of 307, recognized only SARS-CoV-2 spike.

The time point is: late sampling 161 to 241 days after vaccination in three convalescent patients. Treatment indicated: approximately 9-day PBMC culture with coronavirus spike peptide pools or control peptides (ViraFEST assay). First, ViraFEST expanded antigen-specific T cells with peptide pools, and next it sequenced the TCRs. The Oncomine TCR Beta short-read assay sequenced DNA from cultured CD4+ T cells. Each CDR3 protein is one row after TCRdb ran MiXCR on the PCR reads. Here the sample spans roughly 23,000 distinct CDR3 sequences, 35% to 45% being singletons. The V gene is TRBV6-1, the J gene TRBJ1-6; 9 bases are a match to TRBD1. The clonotype comes from a human donor who had recovered from COVID-19. Sequencing used CD4+ T cells from blood, cultured in vitro, obtained about 7 months after SARS-CoV-2 vaccination. CDR3 protein: CASSTTGTGSSPLHF. The CDR3, as DNA: TGTGCCAGCAGTACAACCGGGACAGGGTCCTCACCCCTCCACTTT.